This record covers a single T cell receptor beta chain. Its antigen remains unknown. Sequencing used immunoSEQ multiplex PCR; TCRdb keeps in-frame clones, though not all of them. The sample holds approximately 56,000 clones, approximately 86% seen once. V lost 5 bases to trimming and J lost 1 base, with 10 bases between them. The CDR3 length is 14 residues. Germline V gene lookup returns CDR1 LGHNA and CDR2 YNFKEQ. The data belong to a study of OX40 agonist ivuxolimab in advanced cancers. Study findings and constraints: Expanded peripheral T-cell antigen specificity went undetermined.

The sequence came from an adult with an advanced solid tumor such as melanoma, head and neck, liver or kidney cancer. The input for sequencing was CD4+ or CD8+ T cells sorted from blood, taken in a trial of the OX40 agonist ivuxolimab. This sequence joins TRBV4-2 and TRBJ2-3; D is possibly TRBD1 (6 bases). This CDR3 is CASSEGDGTDTQYF. The CDR3 DNA is TGTGCCAGCAGCGAGGGGGATGGCACAGATACGCAGTATTTT.